These 24 T cell receptor beta chains share one sample of origin, sequenced in a study of blood T cell repertoires in COVID-19. Libraries were prepared by immunoSEQ multiplex PCR; TCRdb keeps only in-frame clonotypes and omits some of them. The sample gives some 80,000 clones, roughly 80% of which show up once; over 4.5% is in the top ten. Sequenced material: peripheral blood. These receptors were taken from a man aged 55 to 70 with active or convalescent COVID-19.

This chain connects TRBV5-4 to TRBJ1-5; D is possibly TRBD1 (6 bases). Trimming removed 2 bases from V and 4 bases from J, with 13 bases in between. CDR3 length: 15 amino acids. CDR1 and CDR2 from the germline V gene are SGHNT and YYREEE (reference sequence). CDR3 sequence (DNA): TGTGCCAGCAGCTTACAGGGAATGGGAAATCAGCCCCAGCATTTT. Its translation is CASSLQGMGNQPQHF. Combining the CDR3 with reference TRBV5-4 and TRBJ1-5 gives the whole variable domain ETGVTQSPTHLIKTRGQQVTLRCSSQSGHNTVSWYQQALGQGPQFIFQYYREEENGRGNFPPRFSGLQFPNYSSELNVNALELDDSALYLCASSLQGMGNQPQHFGDGTRLSIL.

The genes are TRBV2 and TRBJ2-7; D may be TRBD2 (5 bases). Germline V gives CDR1 SNHLY, CDR2 FYNNEI. V shed 6 bases and J shed 0 bases, with 18 bases lying between them. CDR3 size: 16 residues. The DNA of the CDR3 is TGTGCCAGCAGAGGACCTATGGACTTACGCTCCTACGAGCAGTACTTC. It translates to CASRGPMDLRSYEQYF.

The chain employs TRBV9 and TRBJ2-2; D is possibly TRBD2 (6 bases). The CDR3 has 16 amino acids. Germline CDR1 SGDLS, CDR2 YYNGEE. The V end lost 0 bases, the J end lost 5 bases, and 14 bases lay between the germline ends. CDR3 sequence reads: CASSVGDAGKTGELFF. The CDR3 DNA reads TGTGCCAGCAGCGTAGGAGACGCGGGGAAGACCGGGGAGCTGTTTTTT.

A note on this clone: One junction end disagrees with the germline gene, perhaps due to a read error. The chain combines TRBV12-3 or TRBV12-4 with TRBJ1-1, with a tentative D call TRBD1 (5 bases). The CDR3 is 9 amino acids. CDR3 nucleotide sequence: TGTGCCAGCAGTTTAAACAGGAACTTT. Translated: CASSLNRNF.

This clone has only one observation. This chain links TRBV18 with TRBJ1-1, with 12 bases fitting TRBD1. The V gene's germline CDR1 is KGHSH and CDR2 LQKENI. CDR3 length: 20 amino acids. V trimming: 4 bases; J trimming: 1 base; junction bases outside the gene matches: 16. The CDR3 bases are TGTGCCAGCTCACTCAACCCGGGACAGGGGGCGCCTATGGAGAACACTGAAGCTTTCTTT. Residues: CASSLNPGQGAPMENTEAFF.

This sequence joins TRBV7-2 and TRBJ2-5, with 8 bases identical to TRBD2. The CDR3 extends over 13 amino acids. Germline CDR1 reads SGHTA; CDR2 reads FQGNSA. The V and J ends lost 6 bases and 5 bases, in that order; junction bases with no gene match: 5. CDR3 amino acids: CASRWTSTETQYF. CDR3 sequence (DNA): TGTGCCAGCAGATGGACTAGCACGGAGACCCAGTACTTC.

The J gene is TRBJ2-3, the V gene TRBV9; 7 nucleotides match TRBD2. The germline gives CDR1 SGDLS, CDR2 YYNGEE. Losses at the gene ends were 4 bases for V and 0 bases for J; bases not matched to a gene: 5. The CDR3 loop spans 15 amino acids. The CDR3 is CASSLTSQSTDTQYF. CDR3 sequence (DNA): TGTGCCAGCAGCTTGACTAGCCAAAGCACAGATACGCAGTATTTT.

The chain uses TRBV18 and TRBJ2-7, with TRBD1 identical over 9 bases. V shed 2 bases, J shed 1 base, and the junction held 6 bases outside the gene matches. There are 16 residues in the CDR3. CDR1 and CDR2 (germline): KGHSH, LQKENI. CDR3: CASSPATGGQSYEQYF. DNA for the CDR3: TGTGCCAGCTCACCAGCGACAGGGGGACAGTCCTACGAGCAGTACTTC.

The chain has TRBV18 and TRBJ2-3; 12 bases map to TRBD2. The CDR3 has 17 amino acids. After removal of 0 bases from V and 5 bases from J, the junction contained 6 bases not matched to a gene. Germline CDR1 and CDR2: KGHSH and LQKENI. CDR3 nucleotide sequence: TGTGCCAGCTCACCACCGGGGACTAGCGGGTCCCTAGATACGCAGTATTTT. Its protein product is CASSPPGTSGSLDTQYF.

V usage is TRBV4-1 and J usage is TRBJ2-5; D is unresolved. This CDR3 spans 13 amino acids. V lost 0 bases and J lost 3, with 5 bases in between. CDR1 and CDR2 from the germline V gene are MGHRA and YSYEKL. The CDR3 here is CASSQDSEETQYF. CDR3 in DNA: TGCGCCAGCAGCCAAGACAGCGAAGAGACCCAGTACTTC.

V gene TRBV2 combines with J gene TRBJ2-5; possibly TRBD1 for D (5 bases). V dropped 4 bases and J dropped 1 base, with 10 bases sitting between them. This CDR3 is 14 amino acids long. CDR1 and CDR2 from the germline V gene are SNHLY and FYNNEI. CDR3 region: CASSVSGFQETQYF. As DNA, the CDR3 is TGTGCCAGCAGTGTATCAGGGTTCCAAGAGACCCAGTACTTC. The full variable domain, rest sourced from reference TRBV2 and TRBJ2-5, is EPEVTQTPSHQVTQMGQEVILRCVPISNHLYFYWYRQILGQKVEFLVSFYNNEISEKSEIFDDQFSVERPDGSNFTLKIRSTKLEDSAMYFCASSVSGFQETQYFGPGTRLLVL.

V usage is TRBV27 and J usage is TRBJ2-2, with 7 bases that match TRBD1. The germline V gene has CDR1 MNHEY and CDR2 SMNVEV (reference sequence). Unmatched junction bases numbered 2, after V lost 0 bases and J lost 4 bases. The CDR3 consists of 15 residues. CDR3 sequence reads: CASSLSQGVTGELFF. For the CDR3, the DNA is TGTGCCAGCAGTTTATCCCAGGGGGTCACCGGGGAGCTGTTTTTT.

The V call is TRBV11-2, the J call TRBJ2-7, with D possibly being TRBD2 (5 bases). The V gene lost 1 base and the J gene lost 4 bases, with 14 bases spanning the gap. Germline CDR1 and CDR2: SGHAT and FQNNGV. This CDR3 contains 15 residues. CDR3 amino acids: CASSLGVKRDYEQYF. The CDR3 nucleotides read TGTGCCAGCAGCTTAGGAGTTAAACGGGATTACGAGCAGTACTTC.

Turning to this clone: Relative to the germline gene, one junction end is altered; a read error may explain this. The J gene is TRBJ2-2, the V gene TRBV6-5; TRBD2 matches 8 bases. From germline, CDR1 is MNHEY and CDR2 SVGAGI. The CDR3 contains 14 residues. This chain's CDR3 is CACAGGRHTGELFF. For the CDR3, the DNA is TGCGCCTGCGCGGGGGGAAGGCACACCGGGGAGCTGTTTTTT.

The V call is TRBV7-2, the J call TRBJ1-1, with D hard to call. V lost 1 base, J lost 1 base, and 4 bases lay in between. The CDR3 spans 13 residues. The germline V gene encodes CDR1 SGHTA and CDR2 FQGNSA. Here the CDR3 reads CASSLGANTEAFF. CDR3 sequence (DNA): TGTGCCAGCAGCTTAGGCGCGAACACTGAAGCTTTCTTT.

The CDR3 loop reads CASSEKPQSDTIYF. The CDR3 bases are TGTGCCAGCAGTGAAAAACCCCAGTCCGACACCATATATTTT. The chain couples TRBV6-1 to TRBJ1-3; D is ambiguous. The CDR3 consists of 14 residues. With 2 bases removed from V and 8 bases from J, the gap between germline ends came to 13 bases. The germline V gene has CDR1 MNHNS and CDR2 SASEGT.

This clone occurred once. The chain uses TRBV6-2 or TRBV6-3 and TRBJ2-7; 9 positions agree with TRBD1. The CDR3 is made up of 15 amino acids. The trim removed 5 bases at V and 4 bases at J, leaving 9 bases unmatched. Per the germline V gene, CDR1 is MNHEY and CDR2 is SVGEGT. DNA of the CDR3: TGTGCCAGCAGTACCCCGGGACAGGGAGAGTACGAGCAGTACTTC. Amino acid sequence: CASSTPGQGEYEQYF.

The V and J genes are TRBV6-6 and TRBJ2-1, with 7 bases lining up with TRBD2. The CDR3 loop spans 15 amino acids. Germline CDR1 is MNHNY and CDR2 is SVGAGI (reference sequence). The ends lost 5 bases at V and 10 bases at J; junction bases unmatched: 14. CDR3 protein: CASSTTGLVLKEQFF. CDR3 nucleotide sequence: TGTGCCAGCAGTACCACCGGACTAGTTCTTAAAGAGCAGTTCTTC.

The chain has TRBV7-2 and TRBJ2-5; 9 nucleotides align to TRBD1. The V gene end was trimmed by 0 bases and the J gene end by 6 bases; junction bases not matched to a gene: 2. The germline gives CDR1 SGHTA, CDR2 FQGNSA. The CDR3 loop spans 14 amino acids. CDR3 residues: CASSLAGQGKTQYF. CDR3 in DNA: TGTGCCAGCAGCTTAGCGGGACAGGGAAAGACCCAGTACTTC.

This chain connects TRBV6-6 to TRBJ1-2; D may be TRBD1 (5 bases). This CDR3 has 15 residues. From germline, CDR1 is MNHNY and CDR2 SVGAGI (reference sequence). Trimming stripped 7 bases from V and 1 base from J, with 16 bases between. The CDR3 loop reads CASTPSLRGNYGYTF. CDR3 nucleotide sequence: TGTGCCAGCACCCCGAGTTTAAGGGGTAACTATGGCTACACCTTC.

This clone has a single count. The chain links TRBV19 to TRBJ2-2; the D gene is possibly TRBD1 (6 bases). CDR3 size: 14 residues. V lost 5 bases and J lost 4, with 11 bases in between. Germline loops: CDR1 LNHDA, CDR2 SQIVND (reference sequence). In DNA, the CDR3 is TGTGCCAGTAGTTCAGGGGATAGCACCGGGGAGCTGTTTTTT. Its translation: CASSSGDSTGELFF.

The J gene is TRBJ1-6, the V gene TRBV7-2; D not resolved. The CDR3 has 15 residues. Trimming cost V 1 base and J 6 bases, with 10 bases left between them. CDR1 and CDR2 (germline): SGHTA, FQGNSA. CDR3 loop: CASSLVQDANSPLHF. The CDR3 bases are TGTGCCAGCAGCTTAGTCCAGGATGCTAATTCACCCCTCCACTTT.

The CDR3 is CASSVVRNTEAFF. CDR3 coding DNA: TGTGCCAGCAGCGTCGTCCGGAACACTGAAGCTTTCTTT. The genes are TRBV5-6 and TRBJ1-1; D gene ambiguous. V lost 4 bases to trimming and J lost 1 base, with 8 bases between them. The CDR3 has 13 residues. Germline CDR1 reads SGHDT; CDR2 reads YYEEEE.

The chain uses TRBV7-2 and TRBJ1-2; weak D call: TRBD1 (6 bases). This CDR3 is 13 amino acids long. V lost 5 bases and J 8 bases, leaving 15 bases between the germline ends. Per germline, CDR1 SGHTA and CDR2 FQGNSA. The CDR3 DNA is TGTGCCAGCAGCCCCCGGGAGGGGGGCGGCTACACCTTC. Protein: CASSPREGGGYTF.